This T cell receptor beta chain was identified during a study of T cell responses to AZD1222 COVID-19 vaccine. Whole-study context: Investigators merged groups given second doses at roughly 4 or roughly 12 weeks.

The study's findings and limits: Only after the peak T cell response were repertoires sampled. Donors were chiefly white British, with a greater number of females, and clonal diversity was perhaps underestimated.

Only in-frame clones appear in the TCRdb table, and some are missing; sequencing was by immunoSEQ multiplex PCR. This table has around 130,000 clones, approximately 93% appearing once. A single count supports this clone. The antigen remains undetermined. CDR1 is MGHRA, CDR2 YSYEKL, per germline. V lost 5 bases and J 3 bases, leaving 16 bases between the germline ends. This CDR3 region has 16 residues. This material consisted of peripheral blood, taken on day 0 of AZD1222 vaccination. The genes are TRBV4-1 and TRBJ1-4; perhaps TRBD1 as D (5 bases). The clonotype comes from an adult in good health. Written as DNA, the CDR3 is TGCGCCAGCAGCGAAGTTTTCAGGGCGGCTAATGAAAAACTGTTTTTT. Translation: CASSEVFRAANEKLFF.